Presented here are 2 T cell receptor gamma chains from one specimen sequenced in a study of gamma delta lymphoproliferative disorders and STAT genes. TCRdb re-called the multiplex PCR reads with CATT. This sample has about 1,300 gamma-chain clones, with roughly 13% found just once. Sequencing used genomic DNA taken from PBMCs of patients and controls. Sequenced material: blood. The origin of the receptors is a human donor in good health.

By share of the sample, this clone is large. This sequence joins TRGV10 and TRGJ1 or TRGJ2. The J gene, absent from TCRdb, was called here by matching the DNA to germline. TRGV10 is an open reading frame whose function is uncertain. V trimming: 8 bases; J trimming: 6 bases; junction bases outside the gene matches: 8. The CDR3 loop spans 12 amino acids. CDR3 DNA sequence: TGTGCTGCGTGGGATTCTATTTATAAGAAACTCTTT. It translates to CAAWDSIYKKLF.

Sample share makes this clone medium-sized. This sequence joins TRGV10 and TRGJ1 or TRGJ2. TCRdb gives no J gene; it was assigned here by matching the DNA to germline. TRGV10 carries the ORF label, with uncertain function. This CDR3 spans 11 amino acids. V lost 8 bases, J lost 7 bases, and 6 bases stayed unmatched. For the CDR3, the DNA is TGTGCTGCGTGGGATTCCTATAAGAAACTCTTT. It yields the protein CAAWDSYKKLF.